One sample yielded the 24 T cell receptor beta chains listed below, sequenced in a study of metastatic and nonmetastatic thyroid tumors (TCRdb year 2020). The library was built by means of PCR. The instrument given in TCRdb is Illumina HiSeq 4000. TCRdb reprocessed the public reads (quality trimming at Q25 with fastp, clone calling with MiXCR) and kept in-frame beta chains. The sample includes around 52,000 clones, with 25% to 30% observed a single time. Approximately 15% of the sample is held by the ten biggest clonotypes. No treatment had been received by any patient before thyroid surgery. Sequenced material: blood. The receptors were gathered from a female donor with papillary thyroid cancer or a benign thyroid nodule (not recorded which). Some clones in this sample may be carry-over from other donors' samples.

V usage is TRBV11-2 and J usage is TRBJ1-6; a possible D gene is TRBD1 (6 bases). The CDR3 contains 13 residues. Trimming left V 5 bases short and J 10 bases short, with 12 bases between. CDR1 is SGHAT and CDR2 is FQNNGV in the germline V gene. The DNA for the CDR3 is TGTGCCAGCAGCATTTCAGGGGAGTCACCCCTCCACTTT. Its protein product is CASSISGESPLHF.

This clone has just a few counts. The genes are TRBV7-2 and TRBJ2-7, with a possible D match to TRBD1 (6 bases). The CDR3 loop spans 13 amino acids. The V gene's germline CDR1 is SGHTA and CDR2 FQGNSA. V was shortened by 8 bases and J by 0 bases, with 11 bases between the two germline ends. The CDR3 coding sequence is TGTGCCAGCGGACCGACAGGCTCCTACGAGCAGTACTTC. It yields the protein CASGPTGSYEQYF.

The chain has TRBV30 and TRBJ1-3; D is ambiguous. The CDR3 is made up of 16 amino acids. Germline V gene sequence: CDR1 GTSNPN, CDR2 SVGIG (reference sequence). V shed 5 bases and J shed 8 bases, with 25 bases lying between them. CDR3 region: CAWSLLGGIRRDTIYF. Written as DNA, the CDR3 is TGTGCCTGGTCCCTACTCGGCGGTATACGTCGTGACACCATATATTTT.

Concerning this clone: Other DNA sequences from this sample encode an identical CDR3 as well. The chain couples TRBV5-1 to TRBJ1-1, with D hard to call. The CDR3 contains 12 residues. Germline V gene lookup returns CDR1 SGHRS and CDR2 YFSETQ. V was cut by 0 bases and J by 3 bases, with 3 bases left in between. The CDR3 spells CASSLGDTEAFF. The CDR3 DNA is TGCGCCAGCAGCTTGGGAGACACTGAAGCTTTCTTT.

The rearrangement joins TRBV9 to TRBJ2-7, with 9 bases lining up with TRBD1. Unmatched junction bases numbered 5, after V lost 2 bases and J lost 2 bases. Per the germline V gene, CDR1 is SGDLS and CDR2 is YYNGEE. This CDR3 comprises 15 residues. In nucleotides, the CDR3 is TGTGCCAGCAGCGTCGGGACAGGGAGGGCCTACGAGCAGTACTTC. It is translated as CASSVGTGRAYEQYF.

J is TRBJ1-1 and V is TRBV27; D unclear. Germline loops: CDR1 MNHEY, CDR2 SMNVEV (reference sequence). The CDR3 is 12 amino acids. Trimming took off 5 bases at V and 2 bases at J, with 6 bases between the two ends. CDR3 in DNA: TGTGCCAGCAGTCCCCCAAACACTGAAGCTTTCTTT. Amino acid sequence: CASSPPNTEAFF.

This clone was picked up many times. The V call is TRBV12-3 or TRBV12-4, the J call TRBJ2-2, with D uncertain. This CDR3 contains 15 residues. Trimming pared 6 bases from V and 1 base from J, leaving 12 bases between. CDR3 sequence: CASSRPPMNTGELFF. DNA of the CDR3: TGTGCCAGCAGCCGCCCCCCCATGAACACCGGGGAGCTGTTTTTT.

This clone has ten or more counts. This chain links TRBV4-2 with TRBJ2-5; D is ambiguous. The CDR3 length is 13 residues. V lost 5 bases, J lost 3 bases, and 10 bases lay in between. CDR1 and CDR2 from the germline V gene are LGHNA and YNFKEQ. CDR3 in DNA: TGTGCCAGCAGCTCGGATAGGAAAGAGACCCAGTACTTC. It yields the protein CASSSDRKETQYF.

The chain combines TRBV27 with TRBJ2-3; weak D call: TRBD1 (6 bases). The germline CDR1 and CDR2 sequences are MNHEY and SMNVEV (reference sequence). V lost 5 bases and J 2 bases, leaving 17 bases between the germline ends. The CDR3 sequence is 16 residues long. The CDR3: CASSLRPGQNTDTQYF. Written as DNA, the CDR3 is TGTGCCAGCAGTCTTAGACCGGGACAAAACACAGATACGCAGTATTTT.

This chain joins TRBV30 and TRBJ1-5; 9 bases are shared with TRBD1. Germline CDR1 and CDR2: GTSNPN and SVGIG (reference sequence). CDR3 length equals 14 residues. Trimming removed 3 bases from V and 4 bases from J; junction bases left unmatched: 4. The CDR3 protein is CAWRGTGQNQPQHF. CDR3 nucleotides: TGTGCCTGGAGGGGGACAGGGCAAAATCAGCCCCAGCATTTT.

This clone was counted ten times or more. The genes are TRBV5-1 and TRBJ1-4; the D gene is possibly TRBD1 (5 bases). The CDR3 sequence is 17 residues long. The V end lost 0 bases, the J end lost 0 bases, and 12 bases lay between the germline ends. Germline assignment: CDR1 SGHRS and CDR2 YFSETQ. As DNA, the CDR3 is TGCGCCAGCAGCTTGGCGTGGGGAGGGGCAACTAATGAAAAACTGTTTTTT. Encoded protein: CASSLAWGGATNEKLFF.

This clone came up many times. The chain links TRBV7-9 to TRBJ2-3, with D tentatively TRBD1 (5 bases). The length of the CDR3 is 14 residues. V lost 3 bases to trimming and J lost 5 bases, with 12 bases between them. Germline loops: CDR1 SEHNR, CDR2 FQNEAQ (reference sequence). DNA of the CDR3: TGTGCCAGCAGCTTGGGGCAGATGGGAGATACGCAGTATTTT. Encoded protein: CASSLGQMGDTQYF. The full variable domain, its missing parts supplied by reference TRBV7-9 and TRBJ2-3, is DTGVSQNPRHKITKRGQNVTFRCDPISEHNRLYWYRQTLGQGPEFLTYFQNEAQLEKSRLLSDRFSAERPKGSFSTLEIQRTEQGDSAMYLCASSLGQMGDTQYFGPGTRLTVL.

This clone was seen a single time. The chain employs TRBV7-8 and TRBJ1-2; 11 bases fit TRBD1. This CDR3 spans 15 amino acids. Germline V gives CDR1 SGHVS, CDR2 FQNEAQ. V was pared by 5 bases and J by 4 bases, with 6 bases of the junction left unmatched. Written as DNA, the CDR3 is TGTGCCAGCAGCCCAGGACAGGGGGCTGGCTATGGCTACACCTTC. This codes for CASSPGQGAGYGYTF.

This chain joins TRBV25-1 and TRBJ2-7; 7 bases match TRBD2. The CDR3 spans 15 residues. Germline V lookup: CDR1 MGHDK, CDR2 SYGVNS. V gave up 6 bases and J gave up 3 bases; unmatched junction bases: 11. The CDR3: CASSLAGRAGYEQYF. CDR3 DNA sequence: TGTGCCAGCAGCTTAGCGGGCAGGGCGGGCTACGAGCAGTACTTC.

The table lists this clone with a few counts. The chain's CDR3 is CASSYTREQFF. CDR3 coding DNA: TGTGCCAGCAGTTACACCAGAGAGCAGTTCTTC. The gene calls are TRBV6-5 and TRBJ2-1, with no clear D. CDR1 is MNHEY, CDR2 SVGAGI, per germline. V lost 2 bases, J lost 10 bases, and 6 bases lay in between. The CDR3 extends over 11 amino acids.

This clone was seen a handful of times. This chain links TRBV12-3 or TRBV12-4 with TRBJ2-3; the match to TRBD2 covers 13 bases. The CDR3 runs 15 residues. Germline trimming cut 6 bases from V and 2 bases from J; bases unmatched to any gene: 2. The CDR3 is CASRGLAGPTDTQYF. CDR3 bases: TGTGCCAGCAGGGGACTAGCGGGGCCCACAGATACGCAGTATTTT.

This clone is termed medium-sized. The chain recombines TRBV27 with TRBJ2-3, with D possibly matching TRBD2 (6 bases). Trimming pared 6 bases from V and 5 bases from J, leaving 21 bases between. The CDR3 covers 16 residues. Germline V gene lookup returns CDR1 MNHEY and CDR2 SMNVEV (reference sequence). The DNA of the CDR3 is TGTGCCAGCAGCTCCGGCCCGGGGGTAGCCAGAGATACGCAGTATTTT. Translating gives CASSSGPGVARDTQYF.

This chain links TRBV20-1 with TRBJ2-1, with TRBD2 matching over 8 bases. The CDR3 loop spans 14 amino acids. The junction had 10 bases not matched to a gene; V was cut back by 5 bases and J by 7 bases. In germline, CDR1 is DFQATT, CDR2 SNEGSKA (reference sequence). In DNA form, the CDR3 reads TGCAGTGCTCGGGGAGCGGGAGTTGTTAATGAGCAGTTCTTC. Protein sequence: CSARGAGVVNEQFF.

The genes are TRBV27 and TRBJ1-2; a possible D gene is TRBD1 (6 bases). This CDR3 is built from 16 residues. V was clipped by 5 bases and J by 0 bases, with 16 bases between them. Germline V lookup: CDR1 MNHEY, CDR2 SMNVEV (reference sequence). The CDR3 DNA reads TGTGCCAGCAGTCGTTCGGCCGCAGGGGCTAACTATGGCTACACCTTC. It yields the protein CASSRSAAGANYGYTF.

The genes are TRBV2 and TRBJ2-7; TRBD2 matches 7 bases. The CDR3 has 10 amino acids. J was trimmed by 12 bases and V by 9 bases; bases with no gene match: 8. Germline values: CDR1 SNHLY, CDR2 FYNNEI. As DNA, the CDR3 is TGTGCCAGGGGAGGGGCGGGACCGTACTTC. Translating it yields CARGGAGPYF.

This clone was detected only a few times. This chain uses TRBV2 with TRBJ2-2; 8 nucleotides align to TRBD1. With 6 bases clipped from V and 4 bases from J, the junction kept 7 bases outside the gene matches. CDR1 SNHLY and CDR2 FYNNEI come from the germline V gene. This CDR3 comprises 15 residues. For the CDR3, the DNA is TGTGCCAGCAGCGGACAGGGTCAGGGCACCGGGGAGCTGTTTTTT. Protein product: CASSGQGQGTGELFF.

The chain joins TRBV6-2 or TRBV6-3 to TRBJ2-3, with 8 bases aligning to TRBD1. Germline V lookup: CDR1 MNHEY, CDR2 SVGEGT. This CDR3 has 15 residues. Germline trimming cut 8 bases from V and 0 bases from J; bases unmatched to any gene: 7. The CDR3 region is CASRPGGRSTDTQYF. DNA of the CDR3: TGTGCCAGCCGGCCAGGGGGCAGGAGCACAGATACGCAGTATTTT.

The chain has TRBV30 and TRBJ2-2; 7 nucleotides align to TRBD2. The junction had 4 bases not matched to a gene; V was cut back by 0 bases and J by 3 bases. CDR3 size: 15 residues. Germline CDR1 and CDR2: GTSNPN and SVGIG (reference sequence). CDR3 residues: CAWSVPGRDTGELFF. DNA for the CDR3: TGTGCCTGGAGTGTCCCAGGGAGGGACACCGGGGAGCTGTTTTTT. The whole variable domain, filled in from reference TRBV30 and TRBJ2-2, reads SQTIHQWPATLVQPVGSPLSLECTVEGTSNPNLYWYRQAAGRGLQLLFYSVGIGQISSEVPQNLSASRPQDRQFILSSKKLLLSDSGFYLCAWSVPGRDTGELFFGEGSRLTVL.

A word on this clone: This may arise from a read error, as a much more abundant clone is one base away. This likely comes from a read error, as the CDR3 has no conserved phenylalanine or tryptophan at its end. This chain connects TRBV28 to TRBJ2-1; D could derive from TRBD1 or TRBD2 (5 bases each). Deletions cut 6 bases from V and 1 base from J, with 10 bases between. Germline V gene data show CDR1 as MDHEN and CDR2 as SYDVKM. This CDR3 comprises 14 residues. CDR3 DNA sequence: TGTGCCAGCAGCTGGGGACCTTCCTACAATGAGCAGTTCCTC. Encoded protein: CASSWGPSYNEQFL.